Sequencing of this T cell receptor beta chain was carried out in a study of CD8+ T cells in alopecia areata. Study-wide results and limits: Mice showed clearer TCR sharing than patients did, a gap that was possibly HLA-related.

Details on this clone: As yet, its antigen is unknown.

The CDR3 consists of 14 residues. Trimming stripped 2 bases from V and 3 bases from J, with 11 bases between. Germline V CDR1 and CDR2: SGHRS, YFSETQ. Isolated RNA was reverse transcribed into cDNA used as the sequencing template. Assay: immunoSEQ multiplex PCR; the TCRdb copy retains only in-frame clones and omits some. The sample has 110,000 to 150,000 clones, roughly 50% seen once. Peripheral blood and lesional scalp punch biopsies were taken from alopecia areata patients. Sorting of CD4+ and CD8+ T cells was performed on PBMCs. This clonotype was sampled from a human donor with alopecia areata. The sequencing used CD4+ T cells sorted from blood, collected at week 0. The chain couples TRBV5-1 to TRBJ2-5, with D unclear. CDR3 residues: CASSFVGGEETQYF. The CDR3 DNA reads as TGCGCCAGCAGCTTTGTTGGCGGAGAAGAGACCCAGTACTTC.